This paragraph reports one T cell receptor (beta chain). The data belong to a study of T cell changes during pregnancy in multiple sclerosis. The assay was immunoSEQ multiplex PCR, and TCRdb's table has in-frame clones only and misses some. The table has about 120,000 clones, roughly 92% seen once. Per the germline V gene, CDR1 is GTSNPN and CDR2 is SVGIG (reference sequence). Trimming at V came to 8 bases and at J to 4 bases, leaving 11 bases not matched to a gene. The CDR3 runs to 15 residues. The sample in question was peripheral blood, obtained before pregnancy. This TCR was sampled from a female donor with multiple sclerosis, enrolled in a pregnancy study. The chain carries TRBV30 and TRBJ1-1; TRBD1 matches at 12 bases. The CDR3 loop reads CASSGTGGFTTEAFF. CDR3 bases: TGTGCCAGTAGCGGGACAGGGGGCTTTACCACTGAAGCTTTCTTT.